This paragraph reports one TCR beta chain. Its specificity is not known. The sample belongs to a study of CD8 T cells in Susac syndrome. General study findings and limits: The study identified around fifteen and five Susac-specific public clones in total CD8+ and CD8+ TEMRA repertoires. That the number of individuals in its TCR sequencing and HLA analysis was relatively small was acknowledged by the study.

The authors reverse transcribed roughly 0.5 to 1 ug RNA with random hexamers. A single record per CDR3 protein comes from TCRdb applying MiXCR to the immunoSEQ multiplex PCR reads. Here the sample spans about 190,000 distinct CDR3 sequences, roughly 94% being singletons. V lost 1 base, J lost 2 bases, and 7 bases lay in between. Germline lookup yields CDR1 SGHTA and CDR2 FQGNSA. The CDR3 consists of 14 residues. The clonotype comes from a human donor with Susac syndrome. This sequence joins TRBV7-2 and TRBJ2-3; no firm D call. Sequencing used CD8+ T cells from PBMCs. CDR3 residues: CASSLETFTDTQYF. CDR3 sequence (DNA): TGTGCCAGCAGCTTAGAGACGTTCACAGATACGCAGTATTTT.